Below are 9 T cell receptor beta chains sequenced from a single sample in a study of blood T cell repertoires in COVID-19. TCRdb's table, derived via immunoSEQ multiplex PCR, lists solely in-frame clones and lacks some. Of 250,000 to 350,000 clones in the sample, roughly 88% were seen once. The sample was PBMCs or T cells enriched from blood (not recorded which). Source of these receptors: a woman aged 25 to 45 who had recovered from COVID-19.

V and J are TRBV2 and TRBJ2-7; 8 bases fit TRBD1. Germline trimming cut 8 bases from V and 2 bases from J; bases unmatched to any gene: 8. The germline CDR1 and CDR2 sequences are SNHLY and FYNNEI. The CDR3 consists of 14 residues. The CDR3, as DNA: TGTGCCAGCGAGGGTACAGGGGGAACCTACGAGCAGTACTTC. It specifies CASEGTGGTYEQYF.

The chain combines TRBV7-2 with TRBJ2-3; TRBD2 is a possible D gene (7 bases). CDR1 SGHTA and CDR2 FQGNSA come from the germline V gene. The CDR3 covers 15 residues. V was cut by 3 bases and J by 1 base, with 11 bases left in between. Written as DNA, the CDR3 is TGTGCCAGCAGCTTCGTAGGGGGGGGCACAGATACGCAGTATTTT. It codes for CASSFVGGGTDTQYF.

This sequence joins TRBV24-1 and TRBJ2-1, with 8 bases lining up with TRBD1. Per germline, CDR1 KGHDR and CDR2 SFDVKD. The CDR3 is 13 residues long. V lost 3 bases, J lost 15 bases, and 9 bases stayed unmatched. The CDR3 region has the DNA TGTGCCACCAGTGATAGCCTAGGACAGGGTAGGTTCTTC. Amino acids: CATSDSLGQGRFF.

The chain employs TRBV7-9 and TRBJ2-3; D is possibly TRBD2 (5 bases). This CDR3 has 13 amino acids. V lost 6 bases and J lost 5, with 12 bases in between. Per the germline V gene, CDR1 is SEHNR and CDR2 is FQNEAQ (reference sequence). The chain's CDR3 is CASRNGEIDTQYF. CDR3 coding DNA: TGTGCCAGCAGAAATGGGGAGATAGATACGCAGTATTTT.

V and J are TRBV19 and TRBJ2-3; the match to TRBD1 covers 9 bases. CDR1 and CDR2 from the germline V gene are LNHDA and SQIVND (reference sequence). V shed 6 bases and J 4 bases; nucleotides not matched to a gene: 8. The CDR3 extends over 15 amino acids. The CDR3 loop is CASSFTTGGADTQYF. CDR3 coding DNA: TGTGCCAGTAGCTTCACTACAGGGGGCGCAGATACGCAGTATTTT.

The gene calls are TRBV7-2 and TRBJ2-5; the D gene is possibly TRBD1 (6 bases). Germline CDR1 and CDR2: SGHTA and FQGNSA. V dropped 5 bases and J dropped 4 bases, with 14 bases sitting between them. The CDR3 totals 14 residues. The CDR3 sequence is CASSLKQGGETQYF. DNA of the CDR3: TGTGCCAGCAGCCTTAAACAAGGGGGAGAGACCCAGTACTTC.

CDR3 in amino acids: CASSLGQTNTGELFF. DNA of the CDR3: TGCGCCAGCAGCTTGGGACAGACGAACACCGGGGAGCTGTTTTTT. The chain couples TRBV5-1 to TRBJ2-2, with a weak D call TRBD1 (5 bases). The germline V gene encodes CDR1 SGHRS and CDR2 YFSETQ. Trimming pared 0 bases from V and 0 bases from J, leaving 6 bases between. The CDR3 runs to 15 residues.

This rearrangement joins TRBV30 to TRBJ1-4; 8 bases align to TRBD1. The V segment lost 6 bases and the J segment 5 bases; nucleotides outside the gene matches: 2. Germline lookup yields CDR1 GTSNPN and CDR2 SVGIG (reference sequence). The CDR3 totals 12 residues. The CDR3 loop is CACSGGNEKLFF. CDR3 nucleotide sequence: TGTGCCTGTTCAGGGGGCAATGAAAAACTGTTTTTT.

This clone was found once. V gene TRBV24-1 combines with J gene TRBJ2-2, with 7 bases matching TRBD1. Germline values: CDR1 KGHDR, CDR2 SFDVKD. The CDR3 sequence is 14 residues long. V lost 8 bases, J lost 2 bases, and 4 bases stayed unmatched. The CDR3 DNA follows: TGTGCCACCACCGACAGGGCTAACACCGGGGAGCTGTTTTTT. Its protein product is CATTDRANTGELFF.